Below are 23 T cell receptor beta chains sequenced from a single sample in a study of cytomegalovirus exposure and HLA in healthy donors. Clones were read by immunoSEQ multiplex PCR, and TCRdb kept only the in-frame ones, dropping some. The data show under 200,000 clones, over 85% seen once. The specimen sequenced was PBMCs. All receptors derive from a man between 18 and 29 years old in good health and CMV-seropositive.

The gene calls are TRBV7-3 and TRBJ2-1; D is unclear. The CDR3 is made up of 15 amino acids. V gave up 5 bases and J gave up 6 bases, with 17 bases separating them. Germline V lookup: CDR1 SGHTA, CDR2 FQGTGA. The CDR3 DNA sequence: TGTGCCAGCAGCCCTACCACCGGGTTGTTCAATGAGCAGTTCTTC. Its protein product is CASSPTTGLFNEQFF.

V is TRBV9 and J is TRBJ2-5; tentative D call: TRBD2 (5 bases). This CDR3 is 15 amino acids long. Germline V lookup: CDR1 SGDLS, CDR2 YYNGEE. Trimming removed 4 bases at V and 5 bases at J, with 18 bases between. The CDR3 sequence: CASSYGRGLGETQYF. The CDR3 coding sequence is TGTGCCAGCAGCTATGGACGGGGTCTGGGGGAGACCCAGTACTTC. The whole variable domain, filled in from reference TRBV9 and TRBJ2-5, reads DSGVTQTPKHLITATGQRVTLRCSPRSGDLSVYWYQQSLDQGLQFLIQYYNGEERAKGNILERFSAQQFPDLHSELNLSSLELGDSALYFCASSYGRGLGETQYFGPGTRLLVL.

This clone showed up just a few times. The CDR3 protein is CASSVRSGDIQYF. The CDR3 DNA reads as TGTGCCAGTAGTGTCCGGTCCGGAGACATTCAGTACTTC. The V and J genes are TRBV19 and TRBJ2-4; D unresolved. The germline V and J ends were trimmed by 5 bases and 8 bases, with 13 bases remaining between them. The germline V gene encodes CDR1 LNHDA and CDR2 SQIVND (reference sequence). The CDR3 sequence is 13 residues long.

The gene calls are TRBV5-1 and TRBJ2-5, with 12 bases matching TRBD2. Trimming removed 3 bases from V and 4 bases from J; junction bases left unmatched: 1. The germline gives CDR1 SGHRS, CDR2 YFSETQ. This CDR3 has 14 residues. Here the CDR3 DNA reads TGCGCCAGCAGCTCGGGACTAGCGGGAGAGACCCAGTACTTC. Encoded protein: CASSSGLAGETQYF. The variable domain in full, with the rest retrieved from reference TRBV5-1 and TRBJ2-5, is KAGVTQTPRYLIKTRGQQVTLSCSPISGHRSVSWYQQTPGQGLQFLFEYFSETQRNKGNFPGRFSGRQFSNSRSEMNVSTLELGDSALYLCASSSGLAGETQYFGPGTRLLVL.

The chain couples TRBV7-2 to TRBJ2-7; 8 positions match TRBD2. The CDR3 sequence is 15 residues long. V was pared by 5 bases and J by 3 bases, with 9 bases of the junction left unmatched. The germline V gene has CDR1 SGHTA and CDR2 FQGNSA. The CDR3 loop reads CASSLTGTSGYEQYF. CDR3 DNA: TGTGCCAGCAGCCTTACCGGGACTAGTGGCTACGAGCAGTACTTC.

The gene calls are TRBV10-3 and TRBJ2-1; TRBD2 agrees at 13 bases. CDR1 is ENHRY, CDR2 SYGVKD, per germline. The CDR3 loop spans 14 amino acids. V gave up 6 bases and J gave up 8 bases; unmatched junction bases: 4. In DNA form, the CDR3 reads TGTGCCATCAGCCGGACTAGCGGGAGCGATGAGCAGTTCTTC. It specifies CAISRTSGSDEQFF.

The genes are TRBV30 and TRBJ1-1; D gene uncertain. Germline V gene sequence: CDR1 GTSNPN, CDR2 SVGIG (reference sequence). This CDR3 comprises 15 residues. The V end was cut by 2 bases, the J end by 0 bases, with 13 bases between. The DNA for the CDR3 is TGTGCCTGGAGTCCCCGGGAATTCGTGAACACTGAAGCTTTCTTT. Residues: CAWSPREFVNTEAFF.

The rearrangement uses TRBV19 and TRBJ1-5; no firm D call. Germline V CDR1 and CDR2: LNHDA, SQIVND (reference sequence). There are 13 residues in the CDR3. V was clipped by 5 bases and J by 7 bases, with 12 bases between them. CDR3 sequence: CASSAALRQPQHF. CDR3 bases: TGTGCCAGTAGTGCTGCCCTCCGGCAGCCCCAGCATTTT.

The chain has TRBV27 and TRBJ2-3, with a tentative D call TRBD2 (5 bases). Germline CDR1 is MNHEY and CDR2 is SMNVEV (reference sequence). The CDR3 has 14 amino acids. The germline V and J ends were trimmed by 2 bases and 1 base, with 7 bases remaining between them. This chain's CDR3 is CASSLRTGTDTQYF. For the CDR3, the DNA is TGTGCCAGCAGTTTAAGGACTGGCACAGATACGCAGTATTTT.

The chain joins TRBV2 to TRBJ2-5; 8 nucleotides agree with TRBD1. Germline CDR1 reads SNHLY; CDR2 reads FYNNEI. V was clipped by 4 bases and J by 3 bases; unmatched bases: 10. The CDR3 is 16 residues long. The CDR3, as DNA: TGTGCCAGCAGTGTACAATGGCAGGGGGCAGAAGAGACCCAGTACTTC. Its protein product is CASSVQWQGAEETQYF.

The rearrangement joins TRBV28 to TRBJ2-7, with 9 bases matching TRBD2. This CDR3 has 13 residues. Germline CDR1 MDHEN, CDR2 SYDVKM. The trim removed 10 bases at V and 7 bases at J, leaving 11 bases unmatched. The DNA for the CDR3 is TGTGCCACCGTAGCGGGAGAGGGTAGGGAGCAGTACTTC. Translation: CATVAGEGREQYF.

This chain joins TRBV7-3 and TRBJ2-3; 7 nucleotides agree with TRBD2. CDR1 and CDR2 from the germline V gene are SGHTA and FQGTGA. V lost 5 bases, J lost 6 bases, and 5 bases stayed unmatched. The CDR3 extends over 13 amino acids. As DNA, the CDR3 is TGTGCCAGCAGCAGCGGGGCCTTGGATACGCAGTATTTT. Its translation is CASSSGALDTQYF.

This clone was recorded once. The V gene is TRBV19, the J gene TRBJ2-3, with 8 nucleotides matching TRBD1. CDR3 length equals 16 residues. Losses at the gene ends were 4 bases for V and 0 bases for J; bases not matched to a gene: 6. Germline V CDR1 and CDR2: LNHDA, SQIVND (reference sequence). CDR3 sequence (DNA): TGTGCCAGTAGTACAACAGGGGGACCAAGCACAGATACGCAGTATTTT. It specifies CASSTTGGPSTDTQYF. The full variable domain, with the rest looked up from reference TRBV19 and TRBJ2-3, is DGGITQSPKYLFRKEGQNVTLSCEQNLNHDAMYWYRQDPGQGLRLIYYSQIVNDFQKGDIAEGYSVSREKKESFPLTVTSAQKNPTAFYLCASSTTGGPSTDTQYFGPGTRLTVL.

This chain uses TRBV30 with TRBJ1-2, with 9 positions matching TRBD1. Germline assignment: CDR1 GTSNPN and CDR2 SVGIG (reference sequence). This CDR3 region has 17 residues. Germline trimming cut 0 bases from V and 8 bases from J; bases unmatched to any gene: 16. CDR3 nucleotide sequence: TGTGCCTGGAGTGTACAGTTGGGACAGGGACGACTGAGAGGCTACACCTTC. It codes for CAWSVQLGQGRLRGYTF. Using reference TRBV30 and TRBJ1-2 for the parts outside the CDR3, the full variable domain is SQTIHQWPATLVQPVGSPLSLECTVEGTSNPNLYWYRQAAGRGLQLLFYSVGIGQISSEVPQNLSASRPQDRQFILSSKKLLLSDSGFYLCAWSVQLGQGRLRGYTFGSGTRLTVV.

Comment on this clone: A read error may account for a junction end that differs from germline. J is TRBJ2-3 and V is TRBV7-7; perhaps TRBD2 as D (5 bases). The germline V gene encodes CDR1 SSHAT and CDR2 FNYEAQ (reference sequence). The CDR3 spans 15 residues. The CDR3 region has the DNA TGTGCTAGCAGCTCCGGGGAACCGGGCACAGATACGCAGTATTTT. Amino acid sequence: CASSSGEPGTDTQYF. Filled out from reference TRBV7-7 and TRBJ2-3, the complete variable domain reads GAGVSQSPRYKVTKRGQDVTLRCDPISSHATLYWYQQALGQGPEFLTYFNYEAQPDKSGLPSDRFSAERPEGSISTLTIQRTEQRDSAMYRCASSSGEPGTDTQYFGPGTRLTVL.

In regard to this clone: The junction shows a germline mismatch at one end, possibly a read error. The rearrangement joins TRBV7-7 to TRBJ2-3; the D is unclear. The CDR3 consists of 16 residues. Germline assignment: CDR1 SSHAT and CDR2 FNYEAQ (reference sequence). CDR3 amino acids: CASSPRHFGFTDTQYF. Written as DNA, the CDR3 is TGTGCTAGCAGCCCCAGACATTTCGGCTTCACAGATACGCAGTATTTT.

V and J are TRBV5-1 and TRBJ2-3, with D possibly being TRBD2 (7 bases). This CDR3 is built from 15 residues. V was clipped by 4 bases and J by 0 bases, with 12 bases between them. The germline CDR1 and CDR2 sequences are SGHRS and YFSETQ. The CDR3 coding sequence is TGCGCCAGCAGCGGGGGGGCGAGCAGCACAGATACGCAGTATTTT. Translation gives CASSGGASSTDTQYF.

V usage is TRBV11-3 and J usage is TRBJ2-1, with TRBD2 matching over 7 bases. V lost 6 bases and J lost 7; bases outside the gene matches: 18. This CDR3 spans 17 amino acids. The germline gives CDR1 SGHNT, CDR2 YENEEA. DNA for the CDR3: TGTGCCAGCAGACCAACTCCGGGACTAACACAAGATAATGAGCAGTTCTTC. Translated: CASRPTPGLTQDNEQFF.

CDR3 in DNA: TGCGCCAGCAGCCAAGCCGAGTTGTCCTACGAGCAGTACTTC. Translation: CASSQAELSYEQYF. This chain joins TRBV4-1 and TRBJ2-7; no firm D call. The CDR3 sequence is 14 residues long. Trimming cost V 1 base and J 1 base, with 8 bases left between them. Germline V gene sequence: CDR1 MGHRA, CDR2 YSYEKL.

The chain links TRBV21-1 to TRBJ2-7; the D segment call TRBD1 is taken from the table without a DNA check. TRBV21-1 is designated a pseudogene. The CDR3 length is 14 residues. CDR3 region: CASGKTGSSYEQYF. The CDR3 nucleotides are TGTGCCAGCGGCAAGACAGGTTCCTCCTACGAGCAGTACTTC.

This clone was observed a handful of times. The rearrangement links TRBV2 to TRBJ1-2, with D maybe TRBD1 (5 bases). CDR3 length: 13 residues. Per the germline V gene, CDR1 is SNHLY and CDR2 is FYNNEI. Deletions cut 1 base from V and 8 bases from J, with 11 bases between. The DNA of the CDR3 is TGTGCCAGCAGTGAAGAGGGGCCACGGGGCTACACCTTC. It is translated as CASSEEGPRGYTF.

CDR3: CASSLGQKGPEAFF. The CDR3 region has the DNA TGTGCCAGCAGCTTAGGACAGAAGGGCCCTGAAGCTTTCTTT. The chain links TRBV7-9 to TRBJ1-1; TRBD1 might be the D (5 bases). The CDR3 is 14 residues long. V was cut by 1 base and J by 6 bases, with 12 bases left in between. Per the germline V gene, CDR1 is SEHNR and CDR2 is FQNEAQ (reference sequence).

The chain combines TRBV5-4 with TRBJ1-1; the match to TRBD1 covers 12 bases. V trimming: 3 bases; J trimming: 3 bases; junction bases outside the gene matches: 3. Germline V lookup: CDR1 SGHNT, CDR2 YYREEE (reference sequence). The CDR3 length is 15 residues. This chain's CDR3 is CASSWGQGADTEAFF. CDR3 bases: TGTGCCAGCAGCTGGGGACAGGGGGCTGACACTGAAGCTTTCTTT.